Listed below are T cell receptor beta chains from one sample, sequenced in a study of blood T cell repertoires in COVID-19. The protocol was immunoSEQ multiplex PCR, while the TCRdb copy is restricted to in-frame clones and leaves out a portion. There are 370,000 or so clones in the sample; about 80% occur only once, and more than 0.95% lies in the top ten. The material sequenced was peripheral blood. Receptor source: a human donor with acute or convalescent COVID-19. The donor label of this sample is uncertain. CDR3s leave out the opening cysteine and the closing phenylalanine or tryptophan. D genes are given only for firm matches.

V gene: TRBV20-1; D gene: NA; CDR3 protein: SALVGNTIY
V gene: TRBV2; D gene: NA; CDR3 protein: ASSETWQGTEAF
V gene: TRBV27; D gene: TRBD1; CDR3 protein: ASRTTGVYTEAF
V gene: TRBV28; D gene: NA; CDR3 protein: ASSLPPPVNEQF
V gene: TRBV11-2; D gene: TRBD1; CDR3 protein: ASSSRQGASNEKLF
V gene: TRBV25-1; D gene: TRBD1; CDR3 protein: ASSELEGTGQY
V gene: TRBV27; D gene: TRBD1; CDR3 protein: ASGRDSYNSPLH
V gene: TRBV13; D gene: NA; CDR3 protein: ASSRTGVVPLH
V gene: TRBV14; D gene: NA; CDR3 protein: ASRDSGDPEAF
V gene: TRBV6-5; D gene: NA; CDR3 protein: ASSRTRVNTEAF
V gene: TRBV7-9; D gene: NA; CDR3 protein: ASSPGGSAGNYGYT
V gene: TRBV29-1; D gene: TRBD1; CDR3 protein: SVVVNRGRLGYT
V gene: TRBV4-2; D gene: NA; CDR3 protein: ASSLQTSFRDTQY
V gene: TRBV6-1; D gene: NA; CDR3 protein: ASSENQGRETQY
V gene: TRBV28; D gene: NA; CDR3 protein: ASSFTAGSPLH
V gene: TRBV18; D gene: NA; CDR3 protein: ASSPRQTGQGSFQETQY
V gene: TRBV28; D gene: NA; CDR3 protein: ASSLGREQY
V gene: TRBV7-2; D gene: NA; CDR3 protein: ASSLASSSYEQY
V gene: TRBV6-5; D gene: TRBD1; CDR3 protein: ASSLTGGGGYT
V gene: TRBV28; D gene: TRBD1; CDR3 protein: ASLTVGTGYSPLH
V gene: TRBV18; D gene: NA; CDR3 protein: ASSPTEGLWNQPQH
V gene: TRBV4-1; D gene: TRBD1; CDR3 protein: ASSQDWAGGQPQH
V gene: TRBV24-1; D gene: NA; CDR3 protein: ATSDSYIPTQY
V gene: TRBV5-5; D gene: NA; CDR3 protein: ASSASRQGSYEQY
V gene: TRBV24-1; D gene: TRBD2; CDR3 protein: ATAGGADEQY
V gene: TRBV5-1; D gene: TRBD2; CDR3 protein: ASSPIAGASYNEQF